One sample yielded the 21 T cell receptor beta chains listed below, sequenced in a study of CD8+ T cells in alopecia areata. cDNA serving as the sequencing template came from extracted, reverse transcribed RNA. Profiled with immunoSEQ multiplex PCR; TCRdb holds only in-frame clones, not every one. The sample comprises approximately 180,000 clones, 67% of which are singletons, and around 10% rests with the top ten. The input for sequencing was CD8+ T cells sorted from blood, taken at week 0. These receptors all come from a human donor with alopecia areata.

This clone was seen only once. Additional DNA sequences in this sample encode the identical CDR3. V usage is TRBV29-1 and J usage is TRBJ1-2; D call uncertain. The CDR3 spans 11 residues. Germline lookup yields CDR1 SQVTM and CDR2 ANQGSEA. Trimming took 6 bases from V and 6 from J, leaving 11 bases between them. This CDR3 reads CSVGTVDGYTF. The CDR3 region has the DNA TGCAGCGTGGGAACAGTGGATGGCTACACCTTC.

The rearrangement links TRBV29-1 to TRBJ1-1; D unclear. The CDR3 is made up of 14 amino acids. Trimming took 0 bases from V and 0 from J, leaving 8 bases between them. The germline V gene has CDR1 SQVTM and CDR2 ANQGSEA. CDR3 residues: CSVEDLTVNTEAFF. The CDR3 nucleotides read TGCAGCGTTGAAGATTTGACGGTGAACACTGAAGCTTTCTTT.

This chain connects TRBV9 to TRBJ1-1; 12 positions agree with TRBD1. This CDR3 is built from 17 residues. Germline V gene sequence: CDR1 SGDLS, CDR2 YYNGEE. The V and J ends lost 0 bases and 4 bases, in that order; junction bases with no gene match: 7. In DNA form, the CDR3 reads TGTGCCAGCAGCGTAGAAAGGGACAGGGGGCGCATCACTGAAGCTTTCTTT. Translating it yields CASSVERDRGRITEAFF.

This chain connects TRBV13 to TRBJ1-2; 9 bases are a match to TRBD1. CDR1 is PRHDT, CDR2 FYEKMQ, per germline (reference sequence). J lost 8 bases, V lost 9 bases, and 10 bases had no gene match. This CDR3 spans 13 amino acids. CDR3 bases: TGTGCCAGTCATACGGGGACAGGGAGGGGCTACACCTTC. It translates to CASHTGTGRGYTF.

For the CDR3, the DNA is TGTGCCAGCAGTGAAGGGCAAGCAAGTCAGCCCCAGCATTTT. Its translation is CASSEGQASQPQHF. The J gene is TRBJ1-5, the V gene TRBV6-1; D uncertain. CDR3 size: 14 residues. V lost 1 base and J 6 bases, leaving 10 bases between the germline ends. Germline CDR1 MNHNS, CDR2 SASEGT.

J is TRBJ1-1 and V is TRBV29-1; D is unclear. CDR1 is SQVTM and CDR2 is ANQGSEA in the germline V gene. Trimming pared 5 bases from V and 1 base from J, leaving 14 bases between. The CDR3 contains 14 residues. Here the CDR3 DNA reads TGCAGCGTTCTGATGACTACCAAGAACACTGAAGCTTTCTTT. It codes for CSVLMTTKNTEAFF.

Only a few counts were recorded for this clone. The chain links TRBV29-1 to TRBJ1-1, with TRBD1 as a possible D gene (5 bases). The germline V and J ends were trimmed by 7 bases and 4 bases, with 16 bases remaining between them. CDR1 SQVTM and CDR2 ANQGSEA come from the germline V gene. The CDR3 contains 13 residues. CDR3 sequence (DNA): TGCAGCGCCCGGGACCCGGCGGGCACTGAAGCTTTCTTT. It is translated as CSARDPAGTEAFF. Filled out from reference TRBV29-1 and TRBJ1-1, the complete variable domain reads SAVISQKPSRDICQRGTSLTIQCQVDSQVTMMFWYRQQPGQSLTLIATANQGSEATYESGFVIDKFPISRPNLTFSTLTVSNMSPEDSSIYLCSARDPAGTEAFFGQGTRLTVV.

The chain joins TRBV7-9 to TRBJ1-2, with D possibly being TRBD1 (5 bases). The CDR3 covers 11 residues. The V gene lost 6 bases and the J gene lost 8 bases, with 10 bases spanning the gap. CDR1 is SEHNR and CDR2 is FQNEAQ in the germline V gene (reference sequence). Here the CDR3 reads CASSTGYGYTF. The CDR3 DNA reads as TGTGCCAGCAGTACAGGATACGGCTACACCTTC.

The rearrangement links TRBV4-1 to TRBJ1-1; 10 nucleotides agree with TRBD1. The CDR3 is made up of 16 amino acids. Germline values: CDR1 MGHRA, CDR2 YSYEKL. J lost 0 bases, V lost 3 bases, and 4 bases had no gene match. This chain's CDR3 is CASSQGQGNLNTEAFF. The CDR3 coding sequence is TGCGCCAGCAGCCAGGGACAGGGGAACCTGAACACTGAAGCTTTCTTT.

A note on this clone: Other DNA sequences in the same sample also yield this CDR3. The chain couples TRBV29-1 to TRBJ2-2, with TRBD2 as a possible D gene (5 bases). V was trimmed by 7 bases and J by 5 bases, leaving 8 bases between them. The CDR3 covers 11 residues. Germline values: CDR1 SQVTM, CDR2 ANQGSEA. CDR3 DNA sequence: TGCAGCGCCTCGGGGACCGGGGAGCTGTTTTTT. Translation gives CSASGTGELFF.

The chain uses TRBV6-6 and TRBJ2-5; unclear D gene. Per germline, CDR1 MNHNY and CDR2 SVGAGI (reference sequence). The CDR3 contains 16 residues. Trimming removed 7 bases at V and 0 bases at J, with 18 bases between. As DNA, the CDR3 is TGTGCCAGCAAATCCTCCCCAGGCCGGTACCAAGAGACCCAGTACTTC. The encoded protein is CASKSSPGRYQETQYF.

CDR3 coding DNA: TGTGCCTGGAGTATAGAGACAGGGGATGGCTACACCTTC. This sequence encodes CAWSIETGDGYTF. The J gene is TRBJ1-2, the V gene TRBV30, with 8 bases matching TRBD1. CDR1 and CDR2 (germline): GTSNPN, SVGIG (reference sequence). The trim removed 2 bases at V and 6 bases at J, leaving 5 bases unmatched. The CDR3 is 13 residues long.

This clone has a single count. This chain connects TRBV19 to TRBJ2-1; D is possibly TRBD1 (6 bases). V was clipped by 8 bases and J by 7 bases, with 18 bases between them. Germline CDR1 LNHDA, CDR2 SQIVND (reference sequence). The CDR3 sequence is 14 residues long. The CDR3 loop reads CASCLGPGANEQFF. The DNA of the CDR3 is TGTGCCAGTTGTCTGGGGCCAGGGGCTAATGAGCAGTTCTTC.

The chain has TRBV27 and TRBJ2-7, with a possible D match to TRBD2 (5 bases). Germline V gives CDR1 MNHEY, CDR2 SMNVEV (reference sequence). This CDR3 has 11 amino acids. V was trimmed by 3 bases and J by 6 bases, leaving 6 bases between them. CDR3 nucleotide sequence: TGTGCCAGCAGTTTTGGACTCGAGCAGTACTTC. This codes for CASSFGLEQYF.

Comments on this clone: This sample also contains other DNA sequences that code for the same CDR3. The chain couples TRBV5-1 to TRBJ2-1; 7 bases match TRBD2. Germline V gene sequence: CDR1 SGHRS, CDR2 YFSETQ. CDR3 size: 15 residues. With 4 bases clipped from V and 1 base from J, the junction kept 5 bases outside the gene matches. The CDR3 bases are TGCGCCAGCAGCCCAACGGGGGGATCCTACAATGAGCAGTTCTTC. Its translation: CASSPTGGSYNEQFF.

This chain connects TRBV27 to TRBJ1-5, with a tentative D call TRBD1 (5 bases). Germline V gene lookup returns CDR1 MNHEY and CDR2 SMNVEV (reference sequence). CDR3 size: 14 residues. V was pared by 4 bases and J by 2 bases, with 9 bases between. CDR3 sequence: CASSYIGGNQPQHF. As DNA, the CDR3 is TGTGCCAGCAGTTATATAGGGGGCAATCAGCCCCAGCATTTT.

V is TRBV30 and J is TRBJ2-1; 7 nucleotides match TRBD1. The CDR3 is 19 residues long. The V gene end was trimmed by 8 bases and the J gene end by 10 bases; junction bases not matched to a gene: 32. Germline lookup yields CDR1 GTSNPN and CDR2 SVGIG (reference sequence). The CDR3 bases are TGTGCCCCCAGTGAGTGGGCCCCAAGTAGGAGACAGGGCCATGGGGAGCAGTTCTTC. This codes for CAPSEWAPSRRQGHGEQFF.

V gene TRBV27 combines with J gene TRBJ1-1, with D possibly TRBD1 on 5 matching bases. V lost 3 bases, J lost 4 bases, and 15 bases lay in between. Germline V CDR1 and CDR2: MNHEY, SMNVEV (reference sequence). The CDR3 runs 15 residues. CDR3 DNA: TGTGCCAGCAGTTTTAGCAGGGCGGGGACCACTGAAGCTTTCTTT. Its translation is CASSFSRAGTTEAFF.

The chain has TRBV6-5 and TRBJ1-1, with D hard to call. V lost 4 bases to trimming and J lost 10 bases, with 13 bases between them. Germline V gives CDR1 MNHEY, CDR2 SVGAGI. This CDR3 is built from 12 residues. CDR3 in DNA: TGTGCCAGCAGTTCCTCAACGTTCGGAGCTTTCTTT. It translates to CASSSSTFGAFF.

The chain combines TRBV4-1 with TRBJ2-5, with a tentative D call TRBD2 (6 bases). V lost 0 bases and J lost 5, with 16 bases in between. The germline V gene encodes CDR1 MGHRA and CDR2 YSYEKL. The CDR3 runs to 16 residues. This chain's CDR3 is CASSQDPWGAGETQYF. In nucleotides, the CDR3 is TGCGCCAGCAGCCAAGATCCATGGGGCGCGGGGGAGACCCAGTACTTC.

The chain carries TRBV2 and TRBJ2-5; D ambiguous. Trimming took off 3 bases at V and 7 bases at J, with 12 bases between the two ends. The CDR3 totals 13 residues. The germline V gene encodes CDR1 SNHLY and CDR2 FYNNEI. This CDR3 is CASSEGATGTQYF. CDR3 in DNA: TGTGCCAGCAGTGAGGGCGCCACGGGGACCCAGTACTTC.